The rows below give T cell receptor beta chains drawn from one sample of a study of T cells after posttransplantation cyclophosphamide. Profiling relied on immunoSEQ multiplex PCR, and the TCRdb table lists in-frame clones only, not all of them. The sample has around 35,000 clones, none seen only once; the top ten hold 6.5% to 7%. Sequencing was done on a sample of PBMCs. These receptors came from a woman aged 50 to 60 in good health and a related stem cell transplant donor. The CDR3 runs from the conserved cysteine through the conserved F or W. A D gene is named only where the DNA matches it firmly. Rows may omit the clone size; those that give it use once, few, many or a size class.

clone size	V gene	D gene	J gene	CDR3 protein	CDR3 DNA
many	TRBV18	-	TRBJ1-1	CASSPSVDTEAFF	TGTGCCAGCTCACCAAGTGTAGACACTGAAGCTTTCTTT
many	TRBV24-1	-	TRBJ2-1	CATSQEGRGGNEQFF	TGTGCCACCAGTCAAGAGGGCAGGGGAGGCAATGAGCAGTTCTTC
many	TRBV11-2	-	TRBJ2-7	CASSLEWAGSSYEQYF	TGTGCCAGCAGCTTAGAATGGGCAGGAAGCTCCTACGAGCAGTACTTC
many	TRBV6-2/TRBV6-3	TRBD1	TRBJ1-2	CASNRDRVGGYTF	TGTGCCAGTAACCGGGACAGGGTCGGTGGCTACACCTTC
many	TRBV6-5	-	TRBJ2-5	CASSPPGGGPQYF	TGTGCCAGCAGTCCCCCGGGAGGGGGCCCCCAGTACTTC
many	TRBV15	-	TRBJ2-1	CATSEGLSMDTKQFF	TGTGCCACCTCCGAGGGGCTGTCCATGGATACTAAGCAGTTCTTC
many	TRBV28	TRBD2	TRBJ2-1	CASIHMGLAGENEQFF	TGTGCCAGCATCCACATGGGACTAGCGGGAGAGAATGAGCAGTTCTTC
-	TRBV12-3/TRBV12-4	-	TRBJ1-1	CASSFFLGGRGTPAGEAFF	TGTGCCAGCAGTTTTTTTCTCGGGGGGCGCGGGACACCGGCGGGGGAAGCTTTCTTT
few	TRBV29-1	-	TRBJ1-2	CSAVDSLRGAGYTF	TGCAGCGCCGTGGACAGCTTAAGGGGCGCTGGCTACACCTTC
few	TRBV9	TRBD1	TRBJ2-1	CASSADRVGNEQFF	TGTGCCAGCAGCGCTGACAGGGTAGGAAATGAGCAGTTCTTC
many	TRBV10-3	-	TRBJ2-2	CAISGGDRAGELFF	TGTGCCATCAGTGGGGGGGATCGGGCCGGGGAGCTGTTTTTT
many	TRBV5-1	-	TRBJ1-4	CASSTGSATNEKLFF	TGCGCCAGCAGCACAGGGTCTGCAACTAATGAAAAACTGTTTTTT
-	TRBV30	-	TRBJ1-1	CACNHRGEAFF	TGTGCCTGTAACCACCGGGGTGAAGCTTTCTTT
-	TRBV5-1	TRBD1	TRBJ2-5	CASSLGTGGRWETQYF	TGCGCCAGCAGCTTGGGGACAGGAGGTCGGTGGGAGACCCAGTACTTC
many	TRBV19	-	TRBJ2-1	CASSLSPRSYNEQFF	TGTGCCAGTAGTCTCTCCCCCCGCAGCTACAATGAGCAGTTCTTC
many	TRBV5-1	-	TRBJ2-2	CASSPEPSHTGELFF	TGCGCCAGCAGCCCGGAACCTAGCCACACCGGGGAGCTGTTTTTT
many	TRBV5-1	TRBD1	TRBJ2-7	CASSFLGTGADEQYF	TGCGCCAGCAGCTTTCTTGGGACAGGGGCCGACGAGCAGTACTTC
many	TRBV7-3	-	TRBJ2-1	CASSLNGPGGMNEQFF	TGTGCCAGCAGCTTAAATGGGCCAGGGGGGATGAATGAGCAGTTCTTC
many	TRBV12-3/TRBV12-4	TRBD1	TRBJ2-7	CASSLEQGNEQYF	TGTGCCAGCAGTTTAGAACAGGGGAACGAGCAGTACTTC
few	TRBV15	TRBD1	TRBJ1-5	CATSRQGGDHQPQHF	TGTGCCACCAGCAGGCAGGGGGGAGATCATCAGCCCCAGCATTTT
few	TRBV30	TRBD1	TRBJ1-5	CACNRRGLSNQPQHF	TGTGCCTGTAACCGTAGGGGGCTTAGCAATCAGCCCCAGCATTTT
many	TRBV9	TRBD2	TRBJ2-3	CASNDGGGFADTQYF	TGTGCCAGCAACGACGGGGGGGGTTTCGCAGATACGCAGTATTTT
few	TRBV29-1	-	TRBJ1-2	CSVEDLGQTLDGYTF	TGCAGCGTTGAAGATCTAGGACAGACCTTGGATGGCTACACCTTC
-	TRBV18	TRBD1	TRBJ2-3	CASSPRDRDTDTQYF	TGTGCCAGCTCACCCCGGGACAGAGACACAGATACGCAGTATTTT
few	TRBV11-2	-	TRBJ2-7	CASRQPGGDTYEQYF	TGTGCCAGCAGGCAACCGGGCGGGGATACCTACGAGCAGTACTTC
many	TRBV18	TRBD2	TRBJ2-7	CASSPQRLAGTYEQYF	TGTGCCAGCTCACCACAAAGACTAGCGGGGACCTACGAGCAGTACTTC
many	TRBV27	-	TRBJ1-4	CASLDSYNEKLFF	TGTGCCAGCCTGGACAGTTATAATGAAAAACTGTTTTTT
many	TRBV11-2	-	TRBJ1-1	CASWRVSEAFF	TGTGCCAGCTGGAGGGTTTCTGAAGCTTTCTTT
-	TRBV15	-	TRBJ1-3	CATSRDLLSGNTIYF	TGTGCCACCAGCAGAGATCTCTTATCTGGAAACACCATATATTTT
many	TRBV7-2	-	TRBJ2-3	CASSLVPRDTQYF	TGTGCCAGCAGCTTAGTTCCCCGAGATACGCAGTATTTT
few	TRBV24-1	-	TRBJ2-3	CATSVGGTDTQYF	TGTGCCACCAGTGTTGGGGGGACAGATACGCAGTATTTT
few	TRBV4-3	TRBD1	TRBJ2-2	CASSQAGRRQGAGELFF	TGCGCCAGCAGCCAAGCGGGCCGAAGACAGGGGGCCGGGGAGCTGTTTTTT
many	TRBV2	-	TRBJ1-3	CASSVLGNSGNTIYF	TGTGCCAGCAGTGTACTAGGAAACTCTGGAAACACCATATATTTT
many	TRBV6-2/TRBV6-3	TRBD1	TRBJ2-2	CASSLDRGAGELFF	TGTGCCAGCAGTCTGGACAGGGGGGCCGGGGAGCTGTTTTTT
many	TRBV2	TRBD2	TRBJ2-7	CASEASGYYEQYF	TGTGCCAGCGAGGCTAGCGGTTACTACGAGCAGTACTTC
many	TRBV24-1	-	TRBJ1-1	CATSVAGRGSTEAFF	TGTGCCACCAGTGTAGCAGGGAGAGGGAGCACTGAAGCTTTCTTT
many	TRBV7-6	TRBD2	TRBJ2-2	CASSLAALAGGGELFF	TGTGCCAGCAGCTTAGCGGCCCTAGCGGGAGGCGGGGAGCTGTTTTTT
many	TRBV2	-	TRBJ1-2	CAGGGGNYGYTF	TGTGCCGGGGGAGGGGGAAACTATGGCTACACCTTC
-	TRBV29-1	-	TRBJ2-7	CSVLWRDEQYF	TGCAGCGTTCTGTGGAGGGACGAGCAGTACTTC
few	TRBV7-9	-	TRBJ2-2	CASSLEGSFGELFF	TGTGCCAGCAGCTTAGAGGGCAGCTTCGGGGAGCTGTTTTTT
many	TRBV6-6	-	TRBJ2-1	CASSIPSGHNEQFF	TGTGCCAGCAGCATACCGAGTGGGCACAATGAGCAGTTCTTC
many	TRBV7-9	-	TRBJ1-1	CASSPGTGLNTEAFF	TGTGCCAGCAGCCCAGGAACAGGGCTGAACACTGAAGCTTTCTTT
few	TRBV9	-	TRBJ2-3	CASSIWTVTDTQYF	TGTGCCAGCAGCATCTGGACAGTCACAGATACGCAGTATTTT
-	TRBV9	TRBD2	TRBJ2-2	CASSVASGKGTGELFF	TGTGCCAGCAGCGTAGCCAGCGGGAAGGGCACCGGGGAGCTGTTTTTT
-	TRBV7-3	TRBD1	TRBJ2-3	CASSGRDRGDTDTQYF	TGTGCCAGCAGCGGAAGGGACAGGGGTGACACAGATACGCAGTATTTT
few	TRBV28	-	TRBJ2-1	CASSFRASPSYNEQFF	TGTGCCAGCAGTTTTCGCGCTTCCCCCTCCTACAATGAGCAGTTCTTC
-	TRBV9	TRBD2	TRBJ2-3	CASSSRDYMTDTQYF	TGTGCCAGCAGCTCCCGGGACTACATGACAGATACGCAGTATTTT
many	TRBV19	-	TRBJ2-6	CASQDPGHQNSGANVLTF	TGTGCCTCTCAAGACCCGGGACACCAGAATTCTGGGGCCAACGTCCTGACTTTC